The subject of this entry is one T cell receptor (beta chain). The antigen remains unidentified. Treatment: approximately 9-day PBMC culture with coronavirus spike peptide pools or control peptides (ViraFEST assay). Unexposed donor CD4+ T cells predated the COVID-19 pandemic, collected 2011-2018. The data originate from a study of vaccination and CD4 T cells after COVID-19. Study-level information: There were six male and four female convalescents, and two of them were Hispanic. Control cultures received a CEFX pool, an HIV-1 Nef pool, or no peptide. Overlapping spike peptides of SARS-CoV-2, HCoV-NL63, HCoV-OC43 and HCoV-229E were used, and cells were stimulated with them.

The Oncomine TCR Beta short-read assay was what sequenced the DNA obtained from cultured CD4+ T cells. Genomic DNA was taken out of cultured CD4+ T cells by extraction. One entry per CDR3 protein results from TCRdb running MiXCR on the PCR reads. The profile covers 9,300 or so distinct CDR3 sequences, with about 45% appearing a single time and roughly a quarter taken by the ten largest. V lost 6 bases and J lost 3; bases outside the gene matches: 7. CDR3 length: 16 amino acids. Germline V gene sequence: CDR1 MNHNS, CDR2 SASEGT. The sequence was collected from a human donor in good health. Material for sequencing was CD4+ T cells from blood, cultured in vitro. The chain is built from TRBV6-1 and TRBJ2-3, with TRBD2 identical over 12 bases. CDR3 sequence: CASSSLAGGVTDTQYF. Written as DNA, the CDR3 is TGTGCCAGCAGCTCTCTAGCGGGGGGGGTTACAGATACGCAGTATTTT.